This TCR beta chain originates from a study of CD8+CD57+ T cells in acquired aplastic anemia. Study as a whole: The study obtained an average of about 3.4 ug of DNA from sorted CD4+ and CD8+ cells.

The CDR3 extends over 14 amino acids. The ends lost 1 base at V and 8 bases at J; junction bases unmatched: 10. The germline V gene encodes CDR1 DFQATT and CDR2 SNEGSKA (reference sequence). For this clonotype: As yet, its antigen is unknown.

Investigators profiled TCR beta VDJ and CDR3 from genomic DNA template. TCRdb reanalysed the reads using MiXCR and keeps one entry per CDR3 protein. The sample yields over 150,000 distinct CDR3 sequences, less than 70% seen once. General observations from the study: The number of CD8+ CDR3 sequences shared by patients and controls was twenty-nine.

The gene calls are TRBV20-1 and TRBJ2-7; TRBD2 agrees at 8 bases. This sequence was found in a human donor in good health, serving as a control. The sample was sorted CD4+, CD8+, or CD8+CD57+ T cells (not recorded which) from PBMCs. The CDR3 spells CSARVSGDPRQQYF. CDR3 DNA: TGCAGTGCTAGAGTTAGCGGGGACCCCCGCCAGCAGTACTTC.